Following are 23 T cell receptor beta chains from one sample sequenced in a study of T cell responses to AZD1222 COVID-19 vaccine. Some clones are missing from TCRdb's copy, which holds only in-frame ones; the method was immunoSEQ multiplex PCR. The sample has some 150,000 clones; around 85% are singletons. Sample: peripheral blood, taken on day 0 of AZD1222 vaccination. The origin of the receptors is an adult in good health.

The V call is TRBV9, the J call TRBJ2-7; D perhaps matches TRBD2 (6 bases). V lost 3 bases and J lost 2, with 18 bases in between. The CDR3 runs to 16 residues. The germline gives CDR1 SGDLS, CDR2 YYNGEE. CDR3 residues: CASSGGGAHKPYEQYF. Here the CDR3 DNA reads TGTGCCAGCAGCGGTGGCGGGGCCCATAAACCCTACGAGCAGTACTTC.

The chain uses TRBV12-5 and TRBJ2-3; 7 bases align to TRBD1. The length of the CDR3 is 14 residues. V lost 2 bases, J lost 4 bases, and 3 bases stayed unmatched. CDR1 and CDR2 (germline): LGHNT, FRNRAP. CDR3 DNA sequence: TGTGCTAGTGGTTTGTTTCAGGGGGCAGATACGCAGTATTTT. Translated: CASGLFQGADTQYF.

The chain uses TRBV7-2 and TRBJ1-4; D possibly corresponds to TRBD1 (6 bases). CDR1 is SGHTA and CDR2 is FQGNSA in the germline V gene. This CDR3 has 14 residues. The V end lost 3 bases, the J end lost 4 bases, and 9 bases lay between the germline ends. CDR3 protein: CASSFGTLNEKLFF. The CDR3 nucleotides read TGTGCCAGCAGCTTCGGGACACTTAATGAAAAACTGTTTTTT.

This chain joins TRBV3-1 (or the pseudogene TRBV3-2) and TRBJ2-3; 10 bases agree with TRBD2. Germline V gene sequence: CDR1 LGHDT, CDR2 YNNKEL (reference sequence). Trimming removed 2 bases from V and 2 bases from J; junction bases left unmatched: 16. This CDR3 contains 20 residues. The CDR3 DNA follows: TGTGCCAGCAGCCAAAAGACCTTTAGCGGGGGGCCCCTATTCACAGATACGCAGTATTTT. The encoded protein is CASSQKTFSGGPLFTDTQYF.

The chain recombines TRBV5-4 with TRBJ2-5; tentative D call: TRBD2 (6 bases). Germline loops: CDR1 SGHNT, CDR2 YYREEE (reference sequence). The V end lost 3 bases, the J end lost 2 bases, and 11 bases lay between the germline ends. The CDR3 runs 14 residues. The CDR3 DNA follows: TGTGCCAGCAGCTACGGAGGGATGCAAGAGACCCAGTACTTC. This translates into CASSYGGMQETQYF.

The V call is TRBV25-1, the J call TRBJ1-6; no firm D call. In germline, CDR1 is MGHDK, CDR2 SYGVNS. The CDR3 length is 14 residues. V lost 3 bases, J lost 11 bases, and 14 bases lay in between. The CDR3 loop reads CASSDDGIIAPLHF. The DNA for the CDR3 is TGTGCCAGCAGTGACGACGGGATTATAGCACCCCTCCACTTT.

This chain joins TRBV28 and TRBJ2-3; TRBD1 matches 7 bases. Germline lookup yields CDR1 MDHEN and CDR2 SYDVKM. The trim removed 5 bases at V and 2 bases at J, leaving 13 bases unmatched. The CDR3 contains 17 residues. The DNA of the CDR3 is TGTGCCAGCAGTCCCGGGACAGCAAAAATACCCACAGATACGCAGTATTTT. Protein product: CASSPGTAKIPTDTQYF.

V and J are TRBV29-1 and TRBJ2-7; D perhaps matches TRBD1 (6 bases). Per germline, CDR1 SQVTM and CDR2 ANQGSEA. V was clipped by 6 bases and J by 2 bases, with 17 bases between them. The CDR3 runs to 14 residues. The CDR3 here is CSVQKRDKAYEQYF. CDR3 nucleotides: TGCAGCGTCCAAAAACGGGACAAGGCCTACGAGCAGTACTTC.

This clone was seen once. The chain has TRBV11-2 and TRBJ2-1; a weak D match, TRBD2 (5 bases). This CDR3 contains 15 residues. Germline CDR1 and CDR2: SGHAT and FQNNGV. Trimming stripped 4 bases from V and 5 bases from J, with 15 bases between. CDR3 amino acids: CASSSGSSFNNEQFF. CDR3 coding DNA: TGTGCCAGCAGCTCGGGATCTAGCTTTAACAATGAGCAGTTCTTC.

The chain recombines TRBV7-9 with TRBJ2-7, with D perhaps TRBD1 (6 bases). The CDR3 spans 13 residues. V shed 3 bases and J shed 1 base, with 7 bases lying between them. From germline, CDR1 is SEHNR and CDR2 FQNEAQ (reference sequence). The CDR3 DNA reads as TGTGCCAGCAGCTTCGACAGGTCCTACGAGCAGTACTTC. It encodes CASSFDRSYEQYF.

The rearrangement uses TRBV4-1 and TRBJ1-5, with D maybe TRBD1 (6 bases). The germline V gene encodes CDR1 MGHRA and CDR2 YSYEKL. V gave up 0 bases and J gave up 4 bases, with 13 bases separating them. The CDR3 has 16 residues. CDR3 region: CASSQESQGPNQPQHF. Written as DNA, the CDR3 is TGCGCCAGCAGCCAAGAGAGTCAGGGGCCAAATCAGCCCCAGCATTTT.

The chain employs TRBV7-9 and TRBJ2-6; D not resolved. CDR3 length equals 15 residues. The V and J ends lost 1 base and 0 bases respectively, with 4 bases between them. Looked up from germline, CDR1 is SEHNR and CDR2 is FQNEAQ (reference sequence). The CDR3 bases are TGTGCCAGCAGCTTAGAGATCTCTGGGGCCAACGTCCTGACTTTC. This translates into CASSLEISGANVLTF.

V gene TRBV6-6 combines with J gene TRBJ2-4; D not certain. V was cut by 2 bases and J by 0 bases, with 8 bases left in between. The CDR3 loop spans 15 amino acids. Germline CDR1 and CDR2: MNHNY and SVGAGI (reference sequence). As DNA, the CDR3 is TGTGCCAGCAGTTACGGCGGTGTAGCCAAAAACATTCAGTACTTC. Translation gives CASSYGGVAKNIQYF.

This clone has a single count. The CDR3 loop reads CATSRGGGWGYTF. CDR3 in DNA: TGTGCCACCAGCAGAGGTGGGGGGTGGGGCTACACCTTC. The J gene is TRBJ1-2, the V gene TRBV15; D possibly corresponds to TRBD1 (5 bases). The CDR3 is 13 residues long. Per the germline V gene, CDR1 is LNHNV and CDR2 is YYDKDF (reference sequence). Trimming took off 1 base at V and 8 bases at J, with 11 bases between the two ends. Supplemented by reference TRBV15 and TRBJ1-2, the full variable domain reads DAMVIQNPRYQVTQFGKPVTLSCSQTLNHNVMYWYQQKSSQAPKLLFHYYDKDFNNEADTPDNFQSRRPNTSFCFLDIRSPGLGDTAMYLCATSRGGGWGYTFGSGTRLTVV.

The rearrangement joins TRBV2 to TRBJ2-6; D gene ambiguous. Trimming took 2 bases from V and 1 from J, leaving 3 bases between them. Per the germline V gene, CDR1 is SNHLY and CDR2 is FYNNEI. The CDR3 runs to 14 residues. The CDR3 protein is CASSERSGANVLTF. CDR3 sequence (DNA): TGTGCCAGCAGTGAAAGGTCTGGGGCCAACGTCCTGACTTTC. The whole variable domain, remainder taken from reference TRBV2 and TRBJ2-6, is EPEVTQTPSHQVTQMGQEVILRCVPISNHLYFYWYRQILGQKVEFLVSFYNNEISEKSEIFDDQFSVERPDGSNFTLKIRSTKLEDSAMYFCASSERSGANVLTFGAGSRLTVL.

The gene calls are TRBV7-9 and TRBJ1-2, with a possible D match to TRBD1 (6 bases). The CDR3 is made up of 14 amino acids. The germline V gene has CDR1 SEHNR and CDR2 FQNEAQ (reference sequence). V was clipped by 4 bases and J by 2 bases, with 11 bases between them. CDR3 loop: CASSSLQGNYGYTF. The CDR3, as DNA: TGTGCCAGCAGCTCACTTCAGGGGAACTATGGCTACACCTTC.

The rearrangement uses TRBV5-1 and TRBJ2-3; D ambiguous. The CDR3 has 15 amino acids. V lost 1 base, J lost 1 base, and 10 bases lay in between. The germline gives CDR1 SGHRS, CDR2 YFSETQ. Here the CDR3 DNA reads TGCGCCAGCAGCTTGCGTGGGTTTCGCACAGATACGCAGTATTTT. It encodes CASSLRGFRTDTQYF.

This clone was detected a few times. The chain links TRBV7-8 to TRBJ1-6; 10 nucleotides match TRBD1. The CDR3 extends over 15 amino acids. The J segment lost 10 bases and the V segment lost 5 bases, leaving 8 bases of the junction unmatched. The germline V gene has CDR1 SGHVS and CDR2 FQNEAQ. The CDR3 sequence: CASSPGQGIQSPLHF. CDR3 nucleotide sequence: TGTGCCAGCAGCCCGGGACAGGGGATCCAATCACCCCTCCACTTT.

The rearrangement uses TRBV18 and TRBJ2-3; no clear D gene. The V end was cut by 0 bases, the J end by 9 bases, with 13 bases between. The CDR3 extends over 14 amino acids. CDR1 is KGHSH and CDR2 is LQKENI in the germline V gene. The CDR3 protein is CASSPPLSEETQYF. CDR3 nucleotides: TGTGCCAGCTCACCACCCCTCTCCGAGGAGACGCAGTATTTT.

This chain joins TRBV4-1 and TRBJ1-3; 7 positions match TRBD1. V gave up 3 bases and J gave up 4 bases; unmatched junction bases: 12. This CDR3 spans 17 amino acids. CDR1 is MGHRA, CDR2 YSYEKL, per germline. The CDR3 here is CASSHPSDREGGNTIYF. The CDR3 DNA reads as TGCGCCAGCAGCCATCCCTCTGACAGGGAAGGAGGAAACACCATATATTTT.

The chain employs TRBV7-8 and TRBJ1-5; D is perhaps TRBD1 (5 bases). Looked up from germline, CDR1 is SGHVS and CDR2 is FQNEAQ. Deletions cut 1 base from V and 6 bases from J, with 16 bases between. The CDR3 has 16 residues. The CDR3 is CASSLGWWRGGQPQHF. Here the CDR3 DNA reads TGTGCCAGCAGCTTAGGGTGGTGGAGGGGTGGTCAGCCCCAGCATTTT.

The chain carries TRBV5-8 and TRBJ1-5, with D tentatively TRBD1 (6 bases). In germline, CDR1 is SGHTS, CDR2 YDEGEE. V lost 2 bases and J 2 bases, leaving 14 bases between the germline ends. The CDR3 sequence is 16 residues long. CDR3: CASSLGGGWGNQPQHF. The CDR3 coding sequence is TGTGCCAGCAGCTTAGGGGGGGGCTGGGGCAATCAGCCCCAGCATTTT.

There are a few counts of this clone. V usage is TRBV4-2 and J usage is TRBJ2-7, with TRBD2 matching 7 bases. The V segment lost 0 bases and the J segment 4 bases; nucleotides outside the gene matches: 6. CDR3 length: 15 amino acids. CDR1 is LGHNA and CDR2 is YNFKEQ in the germline V gene. The CDR3 DNA reads as TGTGCCAGCAGCCAAGATATTGGCGGGGGATACGAGCAGTACTTC. It translates to CASSQDIGGGYEQYF.